This T cell receptor (beta chain) originates from a study of blood T cells in healthy people across ages. General study results and limits: PBMCs went unsorted, and a conclusive naive versus antigen-experienced comparison was therefore prevented. Older individuals had lower TCR beta diversity per million T cells (the decline was roughly linear).

A remark on this clonotype: Its antigen remains unidentified.

Germline loops: CDR1 SGDLS, CDR2 YYNGEE. CDR3 length equals 15 residues. With a J-beta primer mix and a sample-barcoded 5' primer, a second PCR ran 7 to 11 cycles. Each cDNA molecule carried a tag from a template-switch adaptor that contained 12 random nucleotides. TCRdb reprocessed the 5' RACE reads via MiXCR and lists one record per CDR3 protein. The sample consists of about 730,000 distinct CDR3 sequences, roughly 45% of them appearing once. This sequence joins TRBV9 and TRBJ2-4; TRBD1 agrees at 7 bases. The J call is doubtful: the DNA matches TRBJ2-7 better. Sequencing was done on a sample of blood. The clonotype originates from a woman aged 60-75 years in good health. The CDR3 DNA reads as TGTGCCAGCAGCGTAGGTCCAGGGGGTGAATACGAGCAGTACTTC. Protein: CASSVGPGGEYEQYF.